This TCR beta chain was profiled in a study of T-cell reconstitution after alpha-beta-depleted transplantation in children. Findings and limits, study-wide: T-cell counts and diversity at one year following transplant were attributed mainly to newly produced T cells. It was reported that alpha-beta T cells came from several hundred expanded graft clones (about two months after transplant).

CDR3 length: 15 residues. Germline-derived CDR1 and CDR2 are LGHNA and YNFKEQ. V was clipped by 2 bases and J by 3 bases; unmatched bases: 3. As it was prepared, the TCRbeta library received unique molecular identifiers. Each CDR3 protein is one row after TCRdb ran MiXCR on the PCR reads. The repertoire holds 780,000 or so distinct CDR3 sequences, with 16% as singletons. Concerning this clonotype: Its antigen is currently unknown.

The sample here was PBMCs, mostly from graft donor cells, taken 360 days after TCRalphabeta/CD19-depleted stem cell transplant. The chain carries TRBV4-2 and TRBJ2-1; TRBD2 aligns across 8 bases. The sequence was obtained from a male patient under 18 who had a stem cell transplant for acute lymphoblastic leukemia, so the T cells may come from the graft donor. The CDR3 loop reads CASSQTSGHYNEQFF. The CDR3 bases are TGTGCCAGCAGCCAAACTAGCGGCCACTACAATGAGCAGTTCTTC.